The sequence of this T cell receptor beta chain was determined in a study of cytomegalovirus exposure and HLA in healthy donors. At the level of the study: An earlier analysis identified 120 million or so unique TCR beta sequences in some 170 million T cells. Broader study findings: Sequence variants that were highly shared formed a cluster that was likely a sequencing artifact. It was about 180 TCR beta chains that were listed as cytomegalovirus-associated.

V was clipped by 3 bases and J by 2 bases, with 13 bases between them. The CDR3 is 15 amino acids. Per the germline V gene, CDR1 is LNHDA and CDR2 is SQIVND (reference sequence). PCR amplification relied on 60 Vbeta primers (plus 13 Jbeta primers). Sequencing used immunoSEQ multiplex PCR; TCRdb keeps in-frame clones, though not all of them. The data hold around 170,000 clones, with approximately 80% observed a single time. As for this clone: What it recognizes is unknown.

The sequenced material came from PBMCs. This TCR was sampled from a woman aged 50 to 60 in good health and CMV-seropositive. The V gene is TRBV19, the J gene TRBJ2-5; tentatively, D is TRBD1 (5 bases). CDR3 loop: CASSIGTGAQETQYF. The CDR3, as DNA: TGTGCCAGTAGTATTGGAACAGGAGCTCAAGAGACCCAGTACTTC.